Shown below are 26 T cell receptor beta chains from a single sample sequenced in a study of blood T cells in healthy people across ages. Next came a second PCR, run for about 6 to 11 cycles, which used a sample-barcoded 5' primer along with a J-beta primer mix. One entry per CDR3 protein results from TCRdb running MiXCR on the 5' RACE reads. This table has about 1.7 million distinct CDR3 sequences, about 28% appearing once. The sequenced material came from blood. Receptor source: a woman in her twenties or thirties in good health.

The chain combines TRBV6-6 with TRBJ2-5, with D tentatively TRBD1 (5 bases). The assigned J gene may be wrong: the sequence end matches TRBJ2-7 better. The CDR3 is made up of 12 amino acids. The germline gives CDR1 MNHNY, CDR2 SVGAGI (reference sequence). CDR3 in amino acids: CASSYRPDEQYF. The CDR3 region has the DNA TGTGCCAGCAGCTACAGGCCGGACGAGCAGTACTTC.

The gene calls are TRBV5-1 and TRBJ2-5, with D perhaps matching TRBD1 (7 bases). Germline lookup yields CDR1 SGHRS and CDR2 YFSETQ. This CDR3 region has 15 residues. Trimming stripped 0 bases from V and 5 bases from J, with 14 bases between. The CDR3 DNA follows: TGCGCCAGCAGCTTGGCCCAGGGGGGTCGGGAGACCCAGTACTTC. Its translation: CASSLAQGGRETQYF.

This chain connects TRBV7-8 to TRBJ2-3; D gene uncertain. Trimming removed 5 bases at V and 2 bases at J, with 17 bases between. This CDR3 is built from 16 residues. The germline CDR1 and CDR2 sequences are SGHVS and FQNEAQ. The CDR3 nucleotides read TGTGCCAGCAGCCCCCTTCGCTTAGCTGCCACAGATACGCAGTATTTT. It specifies CASSPLRLAATDTQYF.

As for this clonotype: In this CDR3 the conserved last residue, phenylalanine or tryptophan, is missing, so a read error is likely. This chain joins TRBV5-1 and TRBJ2-1, with D possibly matching TRBD2 (5 bases). CDR3 length: 15 amino acids. CDR1 and CDR2 (germline): SGHRS, YFSETQ. Trimming left V 0 bases short and J 6 bases short, with 13 bases between. The CDR3 DNA follows: TGCGCCAGCAGCTTGGCCATGGGGAGCGGCAATGAGCAGTTCTTG. This gives the protein CASSLAMGSGNEQFL.

This clonotype was counted only a few times. The chain employs TRBV6-2 or TRBV6-3 and TRBJ2-7, with D unresolved. V was clipped by 3 bases and J by 0 bases, with 21 bases between them. CDR1 is MNHEY and CDR2 is SVGEGT in the germline V gene. CDR3 length equals 18 residues. Here the CDR3 DNA reads TGTGCCAGCAGTTATTCGCTAGGAACGGGCCGGAGCTCCTACGAGCAGTACTTC. Amino acids: CASSYSLGTGRSSYEQYF.

This rearrangement joins TRBV28 to TRBJ2-5, with 10 bases fitting TRBD2. Germline V CDR1 and CDR2: MDHEN, SYDVKM. V dropped 10 bases and J dropped 7; count of bases not matched to a gene: 15. The CDR3 sequence is 15 residues long. The chain's CDR3 is CANSQGSGGRTTQYF. CDR3 in DNA: TGTGCCAACTCCCAGGGTAGCGGGGGGCGGACGACCCAGTACTTC.

The V gene is TRBV27, the J gene TRBJ2-2, with D possibly being TRBD2 (6 bases). This CDR3 spans 14 amino acids. Germline values: CDR1 MNHEY, CDR2 SMNVEV (reference sequence). Trimming cost V 6 bases and J 4 bases, with 12 bases left between them. CDR3 nucleotides: TGTGCCAGCAGGCCCGGGGGTCTCACCGGGGAGCTGTTTTTT. Residues: CASRPGGLTGELFF.

V is TRBV6-2 or TRBV6-3 and J is TRBJ2-1, with D possibly TRBD1 on 7 matching bases. The CDR3 spans 13 residues. The V end was cut by 2 bases, the J end by 9 bases, with 11 bases between. From germline, CDR1 is MNHEY and CDR2 SVGEGT. In nucleotides, the CDR3 is TGTGCCAGCAGTTACCGGCAGGGGGGTGAGCAGTTCTTC. It yields the protein CASSYRQGGEQFF.

V usage is TRBV12-5 and J usage is TRBJ1-1; D is possibly TRBD1 (5 bases). Looked up from germline, CDR1 is LGHNT and CDR2 is FRNRAP. V was shortened by 3 bases and J by 7 bases, with 21 bases between the two germline ends. This CDR3 region has 16 residues. CDR3 in DNA: TGTGCTAGTGGTTTCTCGTCTGTGAGGGGAGAGGGTGAAGCTTTCTTT. Residues: CASGFSSVRGEGEAFF.

Details on this clonotype: This sequence may be a read error, since a much larger clone differs from it by one base. This chain joins TRBV9 and TRBJ2-6; either TRBD1 or TRBD2 may fit D (5 bases each). This CDR3 is built from 16 residues. The V gene's germline CDR1 is SGDLS and CDR2 YYNGEE. The DNA of the CDR3 is TGTGCCAGCAGCTCCCGGACGGGGTCTGGGGCCAACGTCCTGAGTTTC. Encoded protein: CASSSRTGSGANVLSF.

This clonotype was seen ten or more times. V usage is TRBV3-1 and J usage is TRBJ2-5; 10 bases are a match to TRBD1. Near its end, the DNA agrees better with TRBJ2-7, so the J call may be wrong. Germline V gene lookup returns CDR1 LGHDT and CDR2 YNNKEL (reference sequence). The CDR3 totals 14 residues. The CDR3 is CASSDRGLVDEQYF. The CDR3 coding sequence is TGTGCCAGCAGCGACAGGGGGCTGGTCGACGAGCAGTACTTC.

This chain links TRBV5-5 with TRBJ2-2; 7 bases map to TRBD1. The CDR3 has 16 amino acids. The germline V gene encodes CDR1 SGHKS and CDR2 YYEKEE (reference sequence). V was clipped by 1 base and J by 6 bases; unmatched bases: 9. DNA of the CDR3: TGTGCCAGCAGCTTGATAAGGACAGGAGCCTCCGGGGAGCTGTTTTTT. This translates into CASSLIRTGASGELFF.

V is TRBV2 and J is TRBJ2-7, with 10 bases aligning to TRBD1. Germline CDR1 and CDR2: SNHLY and FYNNEI. Losses at the gene ends were 7 bases for V and 6 bases for J; bases not matched to a gene: 6. The CDR3 is made up of 13 amino acids. CDR3 nucleotide sequence: TGTGCCAGCAAAGGGACAGGGGCCCCCGAGCAGTACTTC. It encodes CASKGTGAPEQYF.

The V call is TRBV4-3, the J call TRBJ2-3; the match to TRBD2 covers 11 bases. The germline V gene encodes CDR1 LGHNA and CDR2 YSLEER. The junction had 20 bases not matched to a gene; V was cut back by 4 bases and J by 2 bases. There are 21 residues in the CDR3. The chain's CDR3 is CASSPSYATEPGLADTDTQYF. The CDR3 bases are TGCGCCAGCAGCCCGTCTTACGCAACGGAACCGGGACTAGCGGACACAGATACGCAGTATTTT.

This clonotype was observed at least ten times. V and J are TRBV5-1 and TRBJ2-7; maybe TRBD1 (6 bases). Germline CDR1 and CDR2: SGHRS and YFSETQ. CDR3 size: 13 residues. V shed 4 bases and J shed 3 bases, with 11 bases lying between them. In nucleotides, the CDR3 is TGCGCCAGCAGCGTGACAGGATTCTACGAGCAGTACTTC. Its protein is CASSVTGFYEQYF.

Many counts were recorded for this clonotype. The chain is built from TRBV5-6 and TRBJ2-5; 7 bases line up with TRBD1. V was clipped by 0 bases and J by 3 bases; unmatched bases: 5. Germline CDR1 SGHDT, CDR2 YYEEEE. This CDR3 has 15 amino acids. CDR3 bases: TGTGCCAGCAGCTTGGCAGGGGGTTTGAAAGAGACCCAGTACTTC. It codes for CASSLAGGLKETQYF.

The genes are TRBV20-1 and TRBJ1-4; TRBD1 aligns across 8 bases. The CDR3 totals 13 residues. Germline V gene lookup returns CDR1 DFQATT and CDR2 SNEGSKA (reference sequence). J lost 5 bases, V lost 7 bases, and 6 bases had no gene match. CDR3 sequence (DNA): TGCAGTGTTATCCGACAGGGGAATGAAAAACTGTTTTTT. Translation gives CSVIRQGNEKLFF.

The chain joins TRBV11-2 to TRBJ2-5, with a possible D match to TRBD1 (5 bases). Germline V CDR1 and CDR2: SGHAT, FQNNGV. Trimming took 0 bases from V and 11 from J, leaving 19 bases between them. The CDR3 runs to 15 residues. The CDR3 reads CASSLDLQGSAEQYF. CDR3 in DNA: TGTGCCAGCAGCTTAGATCTGCAGGGATCGGCGGAGCAGTACTTC.

V is TRBV6-6 and J is TRBJ1-1; D unresolved. V shed 0 bases and J shed 8 bases, with 4 bases lying between them. The CDR3 has 11 residues. From germline, CDR1 is MNHNY and CDR2 SVGAGI (reference sequence). The CDR3 reads CASSYSGEAFF. CDR3 coding DNA: TGTGCCAGCAGTTACTCAGGGGAAGCTTTCTTT.

This clonotype was seen only a few times. The junction shows a germline mismatch at one end, possibly a read error. V gene TRBV7-3 combines with J gene TRBJ2-5, with TRBD1 identical over 9 bases. The germline V gene has CDR1 SGHTA and CDR2 FQGTGA. CDR3 length: 14 amino acids. The CDR3 nucleotides read TGTGTCAGCAGCCCCGGGACAGGGAGTGAGACCCAGTACTTC. Translating it yields CVSSPGTGSETQYF. The full variable domain, in which reference TRBV7-3 and TRBJ2-5 provide the parts outside the CDR3, is GAGVSQTPSNKVTEKGKYVELRCDPISGHTALYWYRQSLGQGPEFLIYFQGTGAADDSGLPNDRFFAVRPEGSVSTLKIQRTERGDSAVYLCVSSPGTGSETQYFGPGTRLLVL.

The V and J genes are TRBV12-3 or TRBV12-4 and TRBJ2-6, with 7 bases fitting TRBD1. The CDR3 runs 16 residues. V lost 10 bases and J lost 0; bases outside the gene matches: 9. CDR3 DNA sequence: TGTGCCACGCGAGGGACAGCGAGCTCTGGGGCCAACGTCCTGACTTTC. Residues: CATRGTASSGANVLTF.

This clonotype was found a few times. At one boundary the junction diverges from the germline segment, which might be a read error. The J gene is TRBJ2-2, the V gene TRBV4-1, with 7 bases fitting TRBD1. CDR3 size: 15 residues. Germline V gene lookup returns CDR1 MGHRA and CDR2 YSYEKL. The CDR3 is CASSQVQGNAGELFF. CDR3 in DNA: TGCGCCAGCAGCCAAGTACAGGGGAACGCCGGGGAGCTGTTTTTT.

Only one count was recorded for this clonotype. V usage is TRBV5-6 and J usage is TRBJ1-6, with 7 positions matching TRBD1. The V and J ends lost 2 bases and 2 bases, in that order; junction bases with no gene match: 4. Germline values: CDR1 SGHDT, CDR2 YYEEEE. The CDR3 has 16 residues. As DNA, the CDR3 is TGTGCCAGCAGCTTCTTCGACAGGGCCTATAATTCACCCCTCCACTTT. Residues: CASSFFDRAYNSPLHF.

V is TRBV5-4 and J is TRBJ2-5; 8 bases map to TRBD2. This CDR3 has 15 residues. Germline-derived CDR1 and CDR2 are SGHNT and YYREEE (reference sequence). J gave up 3 bases and V 3 bases, and 7 bases lay outside the gene matches. The CDR3 region is CASSWGVSGKETQYF. In DNA, the CDR3 is TGTGCCAGCAGCTGGGGGGTTAGCGGGAAAGAGACCCAGTACTTC. The full variable domain, rest sourced from reference TRBV5-4 and TRBJ2-5, is ETGVTQSPTHLIKTRGQQVTLRCSSQSGHNTVSWYQQALGQGPQFIFQYYREEENGRGNFPPRFSGLQFPNYSSELNVNALELDDSALYLCASSWGVSGKETQYFGPGTRLLVL.

This clonotype was counted many times. The rearrangement joins TRBV7-2 to TRBJ1-5; a possible D gene is TRBD1 (5 bases). The CDR3 has 14 amino acids. Trimming cost V 3 bases and J 5 bases, with 11 bases left between them. CDR1 is SGHTA, CDR2 FQGNSA, per germline. In DNA, the CDR3 is TGTGCCAGCAGCTTTGGGCAGGGCGATCAGCCCCAGCATTTT. Translated: CASSFGQGDQPQHF.

This clonotype was recorded many times. CDR3 sequence: CATSDSTHGNQPQHF. The CDR3 DNA follows: TGTGCCACCAGTGATTCCACTCACGGCAATCAGCCCCAGCATTTT. This chain links TRBV24-1 with TRBJ1-5; D gene uncertain. V was trimmed by 2 bases and J by 2 bases, leaving 9 bases between them. This CDR3 has 15 residues. The germline V gene encodes CDR1 KGHDR and CDR2 SFDVKD.